This T cell receptor beta chain was sequenced for a study of identical twins. This clonotype was counted between two and nine times. TCRdb reprocessed the 5' RACE reads with MiXCR, giving one entry per CDR3 protein. The table includes about 470,000 distinct CDR3 sequences, around 24% detected once. The CDR3 loop spans 14 amino acids. J gave up 2 bases and V 6 bases, and 7 bases lay outside the gene matches. Germline-derived CDR1 and CDR2 are DFQATT and SNEGSKA (reference sequence). The data were also submitted as part of a second study, on T cells expressing NK-cell markers. That work contributes: Sorted CD3+CD56-NKG2C+, CD3+CD56+NKG2C+ and CD3+CD56+NKG2C- T cells supplied the TCR beta repertoires. The CD3+CD56-NKG2C+ fraction of several donors was also led by these clonotypes.

The rearrangement links TRBV20-1 to TRBJ2-7; TRBD1 agrees at 10 bases. Sample: CD4+ T cells sorted from blood. The sequence was obtained from a woman between 18 and 30 years old in good health. CDR3 in amino acids: CSAGGDRGTYEQYF. CDR3 DNA: TGCAGTGCGGGCGGGGACAGGGGAACCTACGAGCAGTACTTC.